This record looks at one T cell receptor (beta chain) sequence and its context. Germline V CDR1 and CDR2: WNHNN, SYGVQD (reference sequence). The CDR3 sequence is 14 residues long. J was trimmed by 1 base and V by 8 bases; bases with no gene match: 5. Repertoires were generated with immunoSEQ multiplex PCR, while TCRdb's copy carries only in-frame clones and drops some. The top ten hold roughly 8.9% of the sample, which has 100,000 to 140,000 clones, roughly 90% seen once. This sample is part of a study of T cell responses to AZD1222 COVID-19 vaccine. The material sequenced was peripheral blood, taken 28 days after the second AZD1222 dose. The clonotype comes from an adult who received the AZD1222 COVID-19 vaccine. The V call is TRBV10-1, the J call TRBJ2-3; TRBD1 aligns across 8 bases. The CDR3 DNA reads TGCGCCAGCTCGACAGGGGAGCGCACAGATACGCAGTATTTT. Translating it yields CASSTGERTDTQYF.